This is a list of T cell receptor beta chains from one sample in a study of T cells in localized non-small cell lung cancer. Clones were read by immunoSEQ multiplex PCR, and TCRdb kept only the in-frame ones, dropping some. The data contain some 31,000 clones, roughly three quarters of them singletons. Sequences were derived from peripheral blood, sampled before any cancer treatment. The receptors were gathered from a male donor older than 55 with stage II squamous cell lung carcinoma. The CDR3 runs from the conserved cysteine through the conserved F or W. A D gene is named only where the DNA matches it firmly. Clone size is given for some rows only: seen once, a few or many times, or a class if the clone is expanded.

V gene	J gene	D gene	clone size	CDR3 DNA	CDR3 protein
TRBV6-5	TRBJ1-1	-	-	TGTGCCAGCACTAAGGGTTTTAGCGCTGAAGCTTTCTTT	CASTKGFSAEAFF
TRBV5-1	TRBJ1-1	-	few	TGCGCCAGCAGCTTGACGGACACTGAAGCTTTCTTT	CASSLTDTEAFF
TRBV29-1	TRBJ2-1	-	few	TGCAGCGTTGAAGGGAGAACTAGCAGTTCCTACAATGAGCAGTTCTTC	CSVEGRTSSSYNEQFF
TRBV7-9	TRBJ1-2	-	-	TGTGCCAGCAGCTTAAACAGCTATGGCTACACCTTC	CASSLNSYGYTF
TRBV6-5	TRBJ1-4	-	once	TGTGCCAGCAGTTACTCGGGGGGGACTAATGAAAAACTGTTTTTT	CASSYSGGTNEKLFF
TRBV7-7	TRBJ2-5	TRBD1	-	TGTGCTAGCAGCTTATTCAAAACAGGGGCTGAGACCCAGTACTTC	CASSLFKTGAETQYF
TRBV5-8	TRBJ2-7	-	-	TGTGCCAGCAGCTCGCTACTAAACTACGAGCAGTACTTC	CASSSLLNYEQYF
TRBV4-1	TRBJ1-1	TRBD1	few	TGCGCCAGCAGCCAGGCAGGGACAGGCACCACTGAAGCTTTCTTT	CASSQAGTGTTEAFF
TRBV6-1	TRBJ1-2	-	few	TGTGCCAGCAGTGCCGTCGGACAGTATGGCTACACCTTC	CASSAVGQYGYTF
TRBV5-1	TRBJ2-3	-	-	TGCGCCAGCAGCAACTGGGACAGCACAGATACGCAGTATTTT	CASSNWDSTDTQYF
TRBV11-1	TRBJ2-4	-	-	TGTGCCAGCAGCCTCGGCCCCGAAAACATTCAGTACTTC	CASSLGPENIQYF